Below, 23 T cell receptor beta chains from the same sample are listed, as sequenced in a study of T cells in Graves' hyperthyroidism and ophthalmopathy. Amplified regions were TCR beta CDR3 sequences from RNA transcripts. In the first-round RT-PCR of the TCR CDR3, the HTBI primer set was used. From the multiplex PCR reads, TCRdb called clonotypes with MiXCR, one entry per CDR3 protein. The sample holds a few hundred thousand distinct CDR3 sequences, approximately 15% seen once. Material: blood. All receptors derive from a woman in her late teens or twenties with Graves' hyperthyroidism.

J is TRBJ1-1 and V is TRBV10-3, with 11 nucleotides matching TRBD1. The germline V gene has CDR1 ENHRY and CDR2 SYGVKD. The V segment lost 5 bases and the J segment 7 bases; nucleotides outside the gene matches: 6. This CDR3 contains 14 residues. The CDR3 DNA reads as TGTGCCATCAGTTGGACAGGGGGCTTGGATGAAGCTTTCTTT. Translation: CAISWTGGLDEAFF.

There are many counts of this clonotype. The gene calls are TRBV20-1 and TRBJ2-5; D is ambiguous. The CDR3 contains 12 residues. The V and J ends lost 6 bases and 5 bases respectively, with 13 bases between them. Germline CDR1 reads DFQATT; CDR2 reads SNEGSKA (reference sequence). The CDR3 DNA is TGCAGTGCAGTGTATGGTCAGGAGACCCAGTACTTC. Its protein is CSAVYGQETQYF.

This clonotype was recorded at least ten times. This chain joins TRBV7-7 and TRBJ2-5; 7 bases match TRBD2. CDR1 SSHAT and CDR2 FNYEAQ come from the germline V gene (reference sequence). CDR3 length: 12 amino acids. The CDR3 DNA reads TGTGCTAGCGGGCCAGCGGGAGAGACCCAGTACTTC. Amino acid sequence: CASGPAGETQYF.

V usage is TRBV7-2 and J usage is TRBJ1-2; possibly TRBD1 for D (5 bases). V lost 5 bases to trimming and J lost 8 bases, with 15 bases between them. Germline V CDR1 and CDR2: SGHTA, FQGNSA. The CDR3 totals 13 residues. In DNA, the CDR3 is TGTGCCAGCAGCCCATTCAGGGAATTGGGCTACACCTTC. It translates to CASSPFRELGYTF.

The CDR3 sequence is CASGLPRTTGARDAQYF. The CDR3 nucleotides read TGTGCTAGTGGTTTGCCCCGGACGACAGGGGCTCGAGACGCGCAGTATTTT. The rearrangement joins TRBV12-5 to TRBJ2-3, with 8 bases fitting TRBD1. The CDR3 has 17 amino acids. J was trimmed by 10 bases and V by 2 bases; bases with no gene match: 17. Looked up from germline, CDR1 is LGHNT and CDR2 is FRNRAP.

The J gene is TRBJ1-4, the V gene TRBV7-2; D is unclear. V was shortened by 1 base and J by 3 bases, with 9 bases between the two germline ends. The V gene's germline CDR1 is SGHTA and CDR2 FQGNSA. This CDR3 region has 15 residues. CDR3 DNA sequence: TGTGCCAGCAGCTTAGTCGGCCTGTCTAATGAAAAACTGTTTTTT. Its translation is CASSLVGLSNEKLFF.

This clonotype has ten or more counts. V is TRBV12-3 or TRBV12-4 and J is TRBJ1-3; D is perhaps TRBD1 (6 bases). Trimming removed 7 bases from V and 2 bases from J, with 12 bases in between. The CDR3 covers 14 residues. The CDR3 sequence: CASTLAGAGNTIYF. For the CDR3, the DNA is TGTGCCAGCACCCTAGCAGGGGCTGGAAACACCATATATTTT.

The chain carries TRBV30 and TRBJ1-2, with D unresolved. The CDR3 has 13 amino acids. The germline gives CDR1 GTSNPN, CDR2 SVGIG (reference sequence). V shed 2 bases and J shed 6 bases, with 13 bases lying between them. The CDR3 here is CAWSSGSTDGYTF. In DNA form, the CDR3 reads TGTGCCTGGAGTTCGGGAAGCACTGATGGCTACACCTTC.

The chain recombines TRBV4-1 with TRBJ2-1; 10 positions agree with TRBD1. CDR3 length: 16 residues. Germline-derived CDR1 and CDR2 are MGHRA and YSYEKL. V lost 0 bases, J lost 4 bases, and 3 bases stayed unmatched. The CDR3 protein is CASSQDTGQGYNEQFF. CDR3 DNA sequence: TGCGCCAGCAGCCAAGATACGGGACAGGGGTACAATGAGCAGTTCTTC.

Concerning this clonotype: Possible read error: a much larger clone is one base away. The rearrangement links TRBV9 to TRBJ1-4; 7 nucleotides match TRBD1. With V trimmed by 0 bases and J by 10 bases, 6 bases remained unmatched. In germline, CDR1 is SGDLS, CDR2 YYNGEE. This CDR3 is 14 amino acids long. This CDR3 reads CASSVATGNRKLFF. For the CDR3, the DNA is TGTGCCAGCAGCGTAGCGACAGGGAATCGAAAACTGTTTTTT.

This clonotype was seen repeatedly, ten times or more. The gene calls are TRBV12-3 or TRBV12-4 and TRBJ2-7; D is possibly TRBD1 (6 bases). Trimming took off 3 bases at V and 2 bases at J, with 11 bases between the two ends. The CDR3 consists of 14 residues. CDR3 region: CASSFGRGTYEQYF. The CDR3 DNA sequence: TGTGCCAGCAGTTTTGGCAGGGGAACCTACGAGCAGTACTTC.

This clonotype was observed a few times. This chain uses TRBV24-1 with TRBJ2-1; possible D gene TRBD1, 7 bases. The CDR3 has 16 amino acids. V lost 1 base to trimming and J lost 8 bases, with 17 bases between them. Germline V gene sequence: CDR1 KGHDR, CDR2 SFDVKD. CDR3 nucleotides: TGTGCCACCAGTGATTTTAGGCAGGGGGGTCGGGATGAGCAGTTCTTC. This gives the protein CATSDFRQGGRDEQFF.

The chain couples TRBV14 to TRBJ1-3; tentatively, D is TRBD1 (6 bases). The length of the CDR3 is 15 residues. The V gene's germline CDR1 is SGHDN and CDR2 FVKESK. Trimming removed 3 bases at V and 2 bases at J, with 11 bases between. This chain's CDR3 is CASSHPTGPGNTIYF. CDR3 DNA sequence: TGTGCCAGCAGCCACCCGACAGGCCCTGGAAACACCATATATTTT.

At least ten counts were recorded for this clonotype. The chain carries TRBV2 and TRBJ2-3, with no clear D. CDR3 length equals 14 residues. V dropped 4 bases and J dropped 6 bases, with 14 bases sitting between them. Per germline, CDR1 SNHLY and CDR2 FYNNEI. CDR3 amino acids: CASSGSSEWDTQYF. The CDR3 DNA sequence: TGTGCCAGCAGTGGGTCCTCAGAGTGGGATACGCAGTATTTT.

The sample holds many counts of this clonotype. The V gene is TRBV12-3 or TRBV12-4, the J gene TRBJ2-1, with 10 bases aligning to TRBD2. The CDR3 contains 16 residues. V shed 0 bases, J shed 9 bases, and the junction held 8 bases outside the gene matches. CDR3 DNA: TGTGCCAGCAGTTTAGCGCTAGCGGGGGAATATGGTGAGCAGTTCTTC. It is translated as CASSLALAGEYGEQFF.

This clonotype was observed at least ten times. The chain is built from TRBV2 and TRBJ2-7; no clear D gene. V lost 6 bases and J lost 7, with 10 bases in between. Germline V CDR1 and CDR2: SNHLY, FYNNEI. This CDR3 spans 11 amino acids. The CDR3 sequence is CASRTLGEQYF. DNA of the CDR3: TGTGCCAGCAGGACCCTCGGGGAGCAGTACTTC.

This clonotype was detected many times. The chain links TRBV6-2 or TRBV6-3 to TRBJ1-5; D not resolved. The CDR3 spans 14 residues. V gave up 6 bases and J gave up 6 bases, with 15 bases separating them. CDR1 and CDR2 from the germline V gene are MNHEY and SVGEGT. CDR3 region: CASSPVKMGQPQHF. CDR3 DNA sequence: TGTGCCAGCAGCCCAGTGAAAATGGGTCAGCCCCAGCATTTT.

About this clonotype itself: The junction shows a germline mismatch at one end, possibly a read error. The rearrangement links TRBV6-2 or TRBV6-3 to TRBJ1-4; a possible D gene is TRBD1 (6 bases). Germline values: CDR1 MNHEY, CDR2 SVGEGT. CDR3 size: 15 residues. For the CDR3, the DNA is TGTGCCTGCAGCCGGGGGGCCGGCACTAATGAAAAACTGTTTTTT. Translating gives CACSRGAGTNEKLFF.

This clonotype was counted ten times or more. The chain has TRBV7-2 and TRBJ2-1; D remains unclear. The V end was cut by 0 bases, the J end by 6 bases, with 9 bases between. CDR3 length equals 14 residues. Germline CDR1 SGHTA, CDR2 FQGNSA. The chain's CDR3 is CASSLAPARNEQFF. The CDR3, as DNA: TGTGCCAGCAGCTTAGCGCCGGCGCGCAATGAGCAGTTCTTC.

This clonotype showed up many times. The chain couples TRBV2 to TRBJ2-3; 9 nucleotides line up with TRBD2. The germline V gene has CDR1 SNHLY and CDR2 FYNNEI. V gave up 3 bases and J gave up 8 bases; unmatched junction bases: 12. The CDR3 runs 16 residues. CDR3 DNA: TGTGCCAGCAGTGATATTAGCGGGAGAGGGGCCAGTACGCAGTATTTT. Its translation is CASSDISGRGASTQYF. Filled out from reference TRBV2 and TRBJ2-3, the complete variable domain reads EPEVTQTPSHQVTQMGQEVILRCVPISNHLYFYWYRQILGQKVEFLVSFYNNEISEKSEIFDDQFSVERPDGSNFTLKIRSTKLEDSAMYFCASSDISGRGASTQYFGPGTRLTVL.

The chain combines TRBV27 with TRBJ1-6; perhaps TRBD1 as D (5 bases). Trimming removed 4 bases from V and 3 bases from J, with 10 bases in between. The CDR3 sequence is 15 residues long. CDR1 MNHEY and CDR2 SMNVEV come from the germline V gene (reference sequence). Here the CDR3 DNA reads TGTGCCAGCAGTTCCGGACAAGTCTATAATTCACCCCTCCACTTT. Its protein is CASSSGQVYNSPLHF.

This clonotype was seen at least ten times. CDR3 bases: TGTGCCAGCAGCTCAGTGCGGGAGGGCCAAGGCGGGGAGCTGTTTTTT. This gives the protein CASSSVREGQGGELFF. V and J are TRBV7-3 and TRBJ2-2, with TRBD2 matching over 9 bases. J gave up 7 bases and V 4 bases, and 10 bases lay outside the gene matches. This CDR3 has 16 amino acids. Germline CDR1 reads SGHTA; CDR2 reads FQGTGA.

This clonotype has a count of ten or more. The genes are TRBV6-5 and TRBJ2-1; maybe TRBD2 (6 bases). The germline CDR1 and CDR2 sequences are MNHEY and SVGAGI. V was shortened by 2 bases and J by 6 bases, with 14 bases between the two germline ends. This CDR3 is built from 15 residues. CDR3 amino acids: CASSYGAGGPNEQFF. The DNA of the CDR3 is TGTGCCAGCAGTTACGGCGCCGGGGGACCCAATGAGCAGTTCTTC.